The rows below give T cell receptor beta chains drawn from one sample of a study of shared clonotypes between healthy human individuals. Only in-frame clones appear in the TCRdb table, and some are missing; sequencing was by immunoSEQ multiplex PCR. In the table there are about a million clones, around three quarters of which are singletons. The sample taken for sequencing was memory CD4+ T cells sorted from blood. The source of these receptors is a young man in good health. Each CDR3 is given with its conserved first and last residue. D genes are given only for firm matches. Clone size is shown for a subset of rows, as once, few, many or a class of expanded clone.

>.|TRBV10-1|few|TRBJ2-3
TGCGCCAGCAGTGATTTTCGGGGTCATACGCAGTATTTT
CASSDFRGHTQYF
>.|TRBV10-3|.|TRBJ2-5
TGTGCCATCAGTGCGCAAGAAGAGACCCAGTACTTC
CAISAQEETQYF
>TRBD2|TRBV7-7|.|TRBJ2-5
TGTGCTAGCAGCTTGGGACTAGCGGCGCAAGAGACCCAGTACTTC
CASSLGLAAQETQYF
>.|TRBV27|.|TRBJ1-2
TGTGCCAGCAGTTTATCCCGGGGGATTAGCAATGGCTACACCTTC
CASSLSRGISNGYTF
>.|TRBV7-8|.|TRBJ2-3
TGTGCCAGCAGCTTTTCTCAAGGCAGGGATACGCAGTATTTT
CASSFSQGRDTQYF
>.|TRBV5-4|.|TRBJ2-3
TGTGCCAGCAGCTTCAGGCAGGGGACAGATACGCAGTATTTT
CASSFRQGTDTQYF
>TRBD1|TRBV6-6|once|TRBJ2-7
TGTGCCACGACAGGGGTCCACGAGCAGTACTTC
CATTGVHEQYF
>TRBD1|TRBV9|few|TRBJ2-6
TGTGCCACCGAAGGAGGGACAGGCCACTCTGGGGCCAACGTCCTGACTTTC
CATEGGTGHSGANVLTF
>TRBD2|TRBV6-5|.|TRBJ2-5
TGTGCCAGCAGTGCGGGACTAGCGGGAGGATCGGCCCAGTACTTC
CASSAGLAGGSAQYF
>.|TRBV30|.|TRBJ2-3
TGTGCCTGGAAAAGGACAAATCAAGAGCAGGATACGCAGTATTTT
CAWKRTNQEQDTQYF
>TRBD2|TRBV6-1|few|TRBJ2-1
TGTGCCAGCAGTCGAGCGGGAGGTTACAATGAGCAGTTCTTC
CASSRAGGYNEQFF
>.|TRBV27|few|TRBJ1-6
TGTGCCAGCAGTTTTTCGGGACCCAGCTCCTATAATTCACCCCTCCACTTT
CASSFSGPSSYNSPLHF
>.|TRBV5-5|once|TRBJ1-2
TGTGCCAGCAGCCTAGGACCGACTCAGATCTATGGCTACACCTTC
CASSLGPTQIYGYTF
>.|TRBV9|.|TRBJ1-2
TGTGCCAGCAGCGTAGATCAGGGAGCTAACTATGGCTACACCTTC
CASSVDQGANYGYTF
>TRBD2|TRBV5-4|.|TRBJ2-1
TGTGCCAGCAACCAGCGGGACGGCGTCAATGAGCAGTTCTTC
CASNQRDGVNEQFF
>.|TRBV15|.|TRBJ2-2
TGTGCCACCAGCGGCGAGAAAGCCGGGGAGCTGTTTTTT
CATSGEKAGELFF
>.|TRBV6-1|.|TRBJ1-1
TGTGCCAGCAGACTCCTGATGAACACTGAAGCTTTCTTT
CASRLLMNTEAFF
>TRBD2|TRBV27|once|TRBJ2-5
TGTGCCAGCAGTTTTGGGCTAGCGGGAGGTGAAGAGACCCAGTACTTC
CASSFGLAGGEETQYF
>.|TRBV28|.|TRBJ2-7
TGTGCCAGCAGTCCCCTTAGCTCCCCCTACGAGCAGTACTTC
CASSPLSSPYEQYF
>TRBD2|TRBV4-1|.|TRBJ2-7
TGCGCCAGCAGCCCCAGACTAGCGGGGACCTCTTACTACGAGCAGTACTTC
CASSPRLAGTSYYEQYF
>.|TRBV2|.|TRBJ2-2
TGTGCCAGCAGATTAACTAGCCAGGGGATCGGGGAGCTGTTTTTT
CASRLTSQGIGELFF
>.|TRBV10-1|.|TRBJ2-2
TGCGCCAGCGGTCGGAACACCGGGGAGCTGTTTTTT
CASGRNTGELFF
>TRBD2|TRBV4-1|.|TRBJ2-7
TGCGCCAGCAGGGGACTAGCGGGAGGACTCTACGAGCAGTACTTC
CASRGLAGGLYEQYF